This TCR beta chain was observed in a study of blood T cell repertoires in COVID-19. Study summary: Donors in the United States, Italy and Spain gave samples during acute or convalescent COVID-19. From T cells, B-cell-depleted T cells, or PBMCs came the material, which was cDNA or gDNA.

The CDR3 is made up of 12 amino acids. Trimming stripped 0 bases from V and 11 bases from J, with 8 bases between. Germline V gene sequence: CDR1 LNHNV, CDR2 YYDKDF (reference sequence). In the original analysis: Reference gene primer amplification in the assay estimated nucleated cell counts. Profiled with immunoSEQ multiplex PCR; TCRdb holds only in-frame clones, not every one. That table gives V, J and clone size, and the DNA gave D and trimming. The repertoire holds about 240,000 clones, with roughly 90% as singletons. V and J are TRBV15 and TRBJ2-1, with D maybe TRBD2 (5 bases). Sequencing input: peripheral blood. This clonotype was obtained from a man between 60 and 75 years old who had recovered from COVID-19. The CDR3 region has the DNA TGTGCCACCAGCAGAGATGGGGAGAAGCAGTTCTTC. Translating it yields CATSRDGEKQFF.